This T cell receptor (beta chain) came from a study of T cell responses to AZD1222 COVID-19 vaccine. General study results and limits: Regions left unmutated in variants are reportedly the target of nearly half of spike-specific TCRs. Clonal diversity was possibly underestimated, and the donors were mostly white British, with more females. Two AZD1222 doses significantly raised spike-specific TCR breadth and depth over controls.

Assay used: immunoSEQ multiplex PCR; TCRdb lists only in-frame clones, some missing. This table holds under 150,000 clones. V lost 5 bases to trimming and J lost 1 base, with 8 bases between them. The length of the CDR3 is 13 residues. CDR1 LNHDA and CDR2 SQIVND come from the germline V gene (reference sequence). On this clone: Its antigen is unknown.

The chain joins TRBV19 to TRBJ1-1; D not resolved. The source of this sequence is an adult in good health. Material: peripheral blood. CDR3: CASSFGKNTEAFF. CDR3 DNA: TGTGCCAGTAGTTTCGGTAAGAACACTGAAGCTTTCTTT.